The clone carrying this TCR beta chain was recorded at least ten times. What it binds is not known. The CDR3 runs 19 residues. V trimming: 5 bases; J trimming: 0 bases; junction bases outside the gene matches: 11. From germline, CDR1 is SGHAT and CDR2 FQNNGV. This record comes from a study of T cells after yellow fever vaccination. Each CDR3 protein gets one entry after TCRdb re-called the 5' RACE reads with MiXCR. Among roughly 120,000 distinct CDR3 sequences listed, around 7.4% were seen once. Broader study findings: Researchers noted that a small share of clonotypes showed up in both CD4 and CD8 compartments.

The chain combines TRBV11-2 with TRBJ2-1; 12 bases align to TRBD2. The sample consisted of CD4+ T cells sorted from PBMCs, taken more than 8 days after the first yellow fever vaccination. The sequence derives from a man younger than 35 who received the YFV17D yellow fever vaccine. Written as DNA, the CDR3 is TGTGCCAGCAGCCCCCGATGGACTAGCGGGGCCAGCTCCTACAATGAGCAGTTCTTC. Amino acid sequence: CASSPRWTSGASSYNEQFF.